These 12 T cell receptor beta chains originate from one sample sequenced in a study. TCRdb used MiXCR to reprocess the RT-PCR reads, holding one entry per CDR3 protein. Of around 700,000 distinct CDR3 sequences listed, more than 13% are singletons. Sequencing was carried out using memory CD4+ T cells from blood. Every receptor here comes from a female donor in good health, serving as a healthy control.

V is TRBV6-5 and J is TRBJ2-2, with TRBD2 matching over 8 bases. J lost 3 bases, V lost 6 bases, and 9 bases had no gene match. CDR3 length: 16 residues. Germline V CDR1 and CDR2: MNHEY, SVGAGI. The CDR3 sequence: CASSSPGGRDTGELFF. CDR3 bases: TGTGCCAGCAGCTCCCCGGGAGGGAGGGACACCGGGGAGCTGTTTTTT.

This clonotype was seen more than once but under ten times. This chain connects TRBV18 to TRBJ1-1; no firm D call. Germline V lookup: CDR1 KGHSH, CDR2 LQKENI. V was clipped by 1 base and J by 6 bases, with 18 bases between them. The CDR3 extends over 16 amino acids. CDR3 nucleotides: TGTGCCAGCTCACCACACGAGTTCGGGCGGGGAGCTGAAGCTTTCTTT. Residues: CASSPHEFGRGAEAFF.

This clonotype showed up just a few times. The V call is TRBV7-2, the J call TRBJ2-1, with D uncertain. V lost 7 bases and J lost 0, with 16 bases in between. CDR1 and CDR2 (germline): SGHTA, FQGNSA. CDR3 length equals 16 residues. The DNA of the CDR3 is TGTGCCAGCACCCGGATGGGCATGAGCTCCTACAATGAGCAGTTCTTC. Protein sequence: CASTRMGMSSYNEQFF.

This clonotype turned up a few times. CDR3 protein: CASSFSDGNSPLHF. CDR3 nucleotides: TGTGCCAGCAGCTTCTCGGATGGAAATTCACCCCTCCACTTT. V usage is TRBV7-9 and J usage is TRBJ1-6; D unresolved. Germline values: CDR1 SEHNR, CDR2 FQNEAQ (reference sequence). V lost 3 bases to trimming and J lost 7 bases, with 10 bases between them. The CDR3 contains 14 residues.

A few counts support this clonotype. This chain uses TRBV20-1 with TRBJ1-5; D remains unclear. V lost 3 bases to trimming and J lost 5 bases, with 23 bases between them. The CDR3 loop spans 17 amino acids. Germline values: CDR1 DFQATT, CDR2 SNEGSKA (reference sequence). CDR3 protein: CSASRLVFGKRDQPQHF. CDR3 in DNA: TGCAGTGCTAGTCGTCTCGTATTTGGCAAGAGGGATCAGCCCCAGCATTTT.

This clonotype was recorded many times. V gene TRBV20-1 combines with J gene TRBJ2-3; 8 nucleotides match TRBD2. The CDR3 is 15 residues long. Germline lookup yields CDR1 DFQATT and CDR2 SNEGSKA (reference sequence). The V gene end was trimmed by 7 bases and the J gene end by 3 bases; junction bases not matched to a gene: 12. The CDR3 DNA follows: TGCAGTGGCGTAGGGAGCGGGAGCGGAACAGATACGCAGTATTTT. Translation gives CSGVGSGSGTDTQYF.

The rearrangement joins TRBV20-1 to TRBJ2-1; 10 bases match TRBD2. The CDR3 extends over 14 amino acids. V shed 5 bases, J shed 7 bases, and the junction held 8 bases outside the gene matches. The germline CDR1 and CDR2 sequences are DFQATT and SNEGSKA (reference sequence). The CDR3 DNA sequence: TGCAGTGCTGTAAACCTAGCGGGAGTTAATGAGCAGTTCTTC. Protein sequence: CSAVNLAGVNEQFF.

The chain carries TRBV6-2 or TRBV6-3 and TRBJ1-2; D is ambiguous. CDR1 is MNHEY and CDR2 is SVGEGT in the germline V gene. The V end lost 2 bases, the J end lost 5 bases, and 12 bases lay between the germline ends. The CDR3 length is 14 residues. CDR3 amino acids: CASSYGQAGYGYTF. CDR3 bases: TGTGCCAGCAGTTACGGTCAGGCTGGATATGGCTACACCTTC.

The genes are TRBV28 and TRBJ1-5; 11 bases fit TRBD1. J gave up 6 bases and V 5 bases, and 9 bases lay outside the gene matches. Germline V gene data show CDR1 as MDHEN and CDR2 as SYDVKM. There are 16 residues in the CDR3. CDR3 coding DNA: TGTGCCAGCAGTGGACAGGGGGCCCCTTGGGGTCAGCCCCAGCATTTT. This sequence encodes CASSGQGAPWGQPQHF.

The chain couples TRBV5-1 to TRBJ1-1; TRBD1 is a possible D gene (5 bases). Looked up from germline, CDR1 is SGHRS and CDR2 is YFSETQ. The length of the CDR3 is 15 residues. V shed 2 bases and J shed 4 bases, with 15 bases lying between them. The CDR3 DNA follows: TGCGCCAGCAGCTTAACGCCAGGGTCGGGCACTGAAGCTTTCTTT. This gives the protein CASSLTPGSGTEAFF.

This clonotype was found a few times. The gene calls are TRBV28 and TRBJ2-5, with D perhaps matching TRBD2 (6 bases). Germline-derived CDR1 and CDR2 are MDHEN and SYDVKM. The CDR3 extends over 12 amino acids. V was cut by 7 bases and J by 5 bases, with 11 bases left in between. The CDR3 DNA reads TGTGCCAGCACGGGGGAGACGGAGACCCAGTACTTC. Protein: CASTGETETQYF.

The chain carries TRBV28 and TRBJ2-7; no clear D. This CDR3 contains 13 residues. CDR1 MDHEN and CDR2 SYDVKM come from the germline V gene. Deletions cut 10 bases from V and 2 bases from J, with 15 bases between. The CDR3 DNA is TGTGCCACCATATATACGGGTACCTACGAGCAGTACTTC. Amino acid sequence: CATIYTGTYEQYF.